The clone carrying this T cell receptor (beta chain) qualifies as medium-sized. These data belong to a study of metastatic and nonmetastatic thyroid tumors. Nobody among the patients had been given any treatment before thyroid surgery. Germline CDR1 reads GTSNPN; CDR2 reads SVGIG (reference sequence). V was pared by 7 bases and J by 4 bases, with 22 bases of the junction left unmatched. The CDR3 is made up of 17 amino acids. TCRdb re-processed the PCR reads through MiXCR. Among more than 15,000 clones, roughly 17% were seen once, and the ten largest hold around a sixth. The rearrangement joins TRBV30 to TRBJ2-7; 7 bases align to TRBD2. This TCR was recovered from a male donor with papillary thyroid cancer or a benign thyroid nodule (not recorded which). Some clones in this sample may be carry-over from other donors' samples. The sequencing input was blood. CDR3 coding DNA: TGTGCCTTCAAGCTCGGGCTAGTTGCGGGGGTTAAATACGAGCAGTACTTC. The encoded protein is CAFKLGLVAGVKYEQYF. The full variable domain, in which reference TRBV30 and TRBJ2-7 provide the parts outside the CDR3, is SQTIHQWPATLVQPVGSPLSLECTVEGTSNPNLYWYRQAAGRGLQLLFYSVGIGQISSEVPQNLSASRPQDRQFILSSKKLLLSDSGFYLCAFKLGLVAGVKYEQYFGPGTRLTVT.